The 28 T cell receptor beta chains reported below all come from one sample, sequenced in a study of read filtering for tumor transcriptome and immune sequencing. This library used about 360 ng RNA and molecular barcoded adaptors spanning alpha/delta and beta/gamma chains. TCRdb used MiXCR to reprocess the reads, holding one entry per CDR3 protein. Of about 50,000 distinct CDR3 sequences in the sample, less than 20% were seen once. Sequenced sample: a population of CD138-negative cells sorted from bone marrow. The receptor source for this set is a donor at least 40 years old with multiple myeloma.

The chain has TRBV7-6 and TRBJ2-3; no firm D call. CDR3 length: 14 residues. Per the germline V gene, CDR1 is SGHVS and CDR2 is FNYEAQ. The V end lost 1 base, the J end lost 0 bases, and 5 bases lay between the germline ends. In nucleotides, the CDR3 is TGTGCCAGCAGCTTAGAAAGTAGCACAGATACGCAGTATTTT. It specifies CASSLESSTDTQYF. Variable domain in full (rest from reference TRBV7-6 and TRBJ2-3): GAGVSQSPRYKVTKRGQDVALRCDPISGHVSLYWYRQALGQGPEFLTYFNYEAQQDKSGLPNDRFSAERPEGSISTLTIQRTEQRDSAMYRCASSLESSTDTQYFGPGTRLTVL.

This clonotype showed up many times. CDR3 in DNA: TGTGCCAGCAGCCTGCCCCGGTGGGAGGTGTGGGATACGCAGTATTTT. This codes for CASSLPRWEVWDTQYF. The rearrangement uses TRBV7-8 and TRBJ2-3; a weak D match, TRBD2 (6 bases). V lost 5 bases and J lost 6, with 21 bases in between. Germline V gives CDR1 SGHVS, CDR2 FQNEAQ. The CDR3 totals 16 residues. Based on the CDR3 plus reference TRBV7-8 and TRBJ2-3, the full variable domain is GAGVSQSPRYKVAKRGQDVALRCDPISGHVSLFWYQQALGQGPEFLTYFQNEAQLDKSGLPSDRFFAERPEGSVSTLKIQRTQQEDSAVYLCASSLPRWEVWDTQYFGPGTRLTVL.

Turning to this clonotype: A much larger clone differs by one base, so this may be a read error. As DNA, the CDR3 is TGCAGCGTTGAGATGTCTAATTACGCCGAGGAGCTGTTTTTT. Translation: CSVEMSNYAEELFF. The chain is built from TRBV29-1 and TRBJ2-2; D is unresolved. CDR1 SQVTM and CDR2 ANQGSEA come from the germline V gene. The CDR3 totals 14 residues. V lost 3 bases to trimming and J lost 10 bases, with 18 bases between them.

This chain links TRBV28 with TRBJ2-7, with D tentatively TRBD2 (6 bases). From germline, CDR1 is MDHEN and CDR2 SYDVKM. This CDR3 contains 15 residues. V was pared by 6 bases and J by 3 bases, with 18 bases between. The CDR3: CASSPDRRGYYEQYF. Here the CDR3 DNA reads TGTGCCAGCAGCCCAGACCGGCGGGGCTACTACGAGCAGTACTTC.

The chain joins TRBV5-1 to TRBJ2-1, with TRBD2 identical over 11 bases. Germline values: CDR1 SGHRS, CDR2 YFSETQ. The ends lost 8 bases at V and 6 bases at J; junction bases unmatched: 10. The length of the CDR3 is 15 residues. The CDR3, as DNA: TGCGCCAGTCGCTCACTAGCGGGAGAAGGCAATGAGCAGTTCTTC. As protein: CASRSLAGEGNEQFF.

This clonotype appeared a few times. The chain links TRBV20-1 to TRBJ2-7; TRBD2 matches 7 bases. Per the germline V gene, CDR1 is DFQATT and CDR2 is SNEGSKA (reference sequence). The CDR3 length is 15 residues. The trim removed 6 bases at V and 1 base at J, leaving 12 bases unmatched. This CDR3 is CSAYSGRAKSYEQYF. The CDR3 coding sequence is TGCAGTGCCTACTCAGGGAGGGCGAAATCCTACGAGCAGTACTTC.

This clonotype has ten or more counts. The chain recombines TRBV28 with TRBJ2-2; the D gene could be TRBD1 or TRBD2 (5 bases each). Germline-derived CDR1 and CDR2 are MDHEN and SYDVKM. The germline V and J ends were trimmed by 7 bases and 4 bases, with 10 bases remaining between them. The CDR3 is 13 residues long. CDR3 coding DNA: TGTGCCAGCAATTCGGGACGCACCGGGGAGCTGTTTTTT. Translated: CASNSGRTGELFF.

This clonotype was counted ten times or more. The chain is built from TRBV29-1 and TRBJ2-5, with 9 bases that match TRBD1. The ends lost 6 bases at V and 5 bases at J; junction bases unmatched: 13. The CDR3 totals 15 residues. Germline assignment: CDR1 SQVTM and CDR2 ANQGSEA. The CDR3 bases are TGCAGCGTAATCAAGGACAGGGGAACATCGGAGACCCAGTACTTC. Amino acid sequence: CSVIKDRGTSETQYF.

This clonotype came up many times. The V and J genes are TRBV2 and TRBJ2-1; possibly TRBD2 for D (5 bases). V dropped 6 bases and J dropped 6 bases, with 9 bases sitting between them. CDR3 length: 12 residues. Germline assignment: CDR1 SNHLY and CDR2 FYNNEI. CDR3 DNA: TGTGCCAGCAGCACCACTAGCAATGAGCAGTTCTTC. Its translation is CASSTTSNEQFF.

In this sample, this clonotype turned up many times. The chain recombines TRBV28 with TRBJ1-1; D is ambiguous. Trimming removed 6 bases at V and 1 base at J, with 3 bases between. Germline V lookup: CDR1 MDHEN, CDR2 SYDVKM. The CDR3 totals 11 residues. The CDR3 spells CASSKNTEAFF. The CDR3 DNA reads TGTGCCAGCAGCAAGAACACTGAAGCTTTCTTT.

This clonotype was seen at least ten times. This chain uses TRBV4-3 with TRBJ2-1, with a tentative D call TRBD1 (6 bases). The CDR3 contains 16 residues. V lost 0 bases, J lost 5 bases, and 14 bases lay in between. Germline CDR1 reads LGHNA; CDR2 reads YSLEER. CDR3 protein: CASSQEAQGKDNEQFF. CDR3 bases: TGCGCCAGCAGCCAAGAAGCTCAGGGGAAAGACAATGAGCAGTTCTTC.

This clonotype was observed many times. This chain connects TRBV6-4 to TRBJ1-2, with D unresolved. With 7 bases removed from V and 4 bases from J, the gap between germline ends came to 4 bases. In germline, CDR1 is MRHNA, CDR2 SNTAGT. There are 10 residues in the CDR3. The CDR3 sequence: CASIPYGYTF. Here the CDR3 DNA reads TGTGCCAGCATCCCCTATGGCTACACCTTC.

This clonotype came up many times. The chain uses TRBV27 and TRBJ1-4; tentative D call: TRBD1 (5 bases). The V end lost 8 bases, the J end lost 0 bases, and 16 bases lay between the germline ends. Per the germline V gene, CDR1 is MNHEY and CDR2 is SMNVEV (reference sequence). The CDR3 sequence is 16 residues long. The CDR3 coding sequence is TGTGCCAGCTCGAAAAGGGGCGATGCAACTAATGAAAAACTGTTTTTT. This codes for CASSKRGDATNEKLFF.

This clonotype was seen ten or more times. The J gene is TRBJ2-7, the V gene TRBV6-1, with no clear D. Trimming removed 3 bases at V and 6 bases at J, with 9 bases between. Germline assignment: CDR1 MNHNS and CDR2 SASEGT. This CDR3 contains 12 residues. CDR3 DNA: TGTGCCAGCAGTGAGGCCCCCCTCGAGCAGTACTTC. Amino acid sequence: CASSEAPLEQYF.

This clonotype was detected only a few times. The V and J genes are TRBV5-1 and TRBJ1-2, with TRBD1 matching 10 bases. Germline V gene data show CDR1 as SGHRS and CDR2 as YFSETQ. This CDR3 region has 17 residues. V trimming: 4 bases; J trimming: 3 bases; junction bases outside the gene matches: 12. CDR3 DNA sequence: TGCGCCAGCAGCCACGAACCCGGGACAGGGGTGCACTATGGCTACACCTTC. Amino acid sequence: CASSHEPGTGVHYGYTF.

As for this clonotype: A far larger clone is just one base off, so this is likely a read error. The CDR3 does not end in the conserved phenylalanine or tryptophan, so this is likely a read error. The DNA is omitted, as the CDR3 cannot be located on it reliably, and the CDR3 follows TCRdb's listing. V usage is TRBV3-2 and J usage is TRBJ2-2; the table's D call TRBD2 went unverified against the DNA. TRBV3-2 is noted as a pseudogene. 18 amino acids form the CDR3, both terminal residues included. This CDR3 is CASSQVVEAGGWTGELFV.

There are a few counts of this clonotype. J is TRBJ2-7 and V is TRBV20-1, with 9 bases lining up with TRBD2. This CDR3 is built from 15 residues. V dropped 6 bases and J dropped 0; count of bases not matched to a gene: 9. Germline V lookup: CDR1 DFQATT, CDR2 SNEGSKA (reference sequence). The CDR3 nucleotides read TGCAGTGCGTATACAAGCGGGAGGAACTCCTACGAGCAGTACTTC. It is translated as CSAYTSGRNSYEQYF.

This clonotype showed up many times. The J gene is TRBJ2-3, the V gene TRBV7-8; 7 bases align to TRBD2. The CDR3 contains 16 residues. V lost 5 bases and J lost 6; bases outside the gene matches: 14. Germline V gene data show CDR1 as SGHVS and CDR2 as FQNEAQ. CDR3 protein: CASSPPLREGLDTQYF. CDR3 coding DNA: TGTGCCAGCAGCCCCCCATTGAGGGAGGGTTTGGATACGCAGTATTTT.

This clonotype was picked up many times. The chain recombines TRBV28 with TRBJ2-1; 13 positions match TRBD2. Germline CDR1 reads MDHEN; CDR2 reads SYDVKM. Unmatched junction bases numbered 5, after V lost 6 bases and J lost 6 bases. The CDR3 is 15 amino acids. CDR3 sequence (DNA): TGTGCCAGCAGCCCGGGACTAGCGGGATCCAATGAGCAGTTCTTC. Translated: CASSPGLAGSNEQFF.

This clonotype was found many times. The CDR3 nucleotides are TGTGCCAGCAGCTTATTAGACAATGAGCAGTTCTTC. This gives the protein CASSLLDNEQFF. The rearrangement links TRBV7-2 to TRBJ2-1; D call uncertain. The CDR3 length is 12 residues. V was trimmed by 2 bases and J by 5 bases, leaving 4 bases between them. Looked up from germline, CDR1 is SGHTA and CDR2 is FQGNSA. The full variable domain, completed using reference TRBV7-2 and TRBJ2-1, is GAGVSQSPSNKVTEKGKDVELRCDPISGHTALYWYRQSLGQGLEFLIYFQGNSAPDKSGLPSDRFSAERTGGSVSTLTIQRTQQEDSAVYLCASSLLDNEQFFGPGTRLTVL.

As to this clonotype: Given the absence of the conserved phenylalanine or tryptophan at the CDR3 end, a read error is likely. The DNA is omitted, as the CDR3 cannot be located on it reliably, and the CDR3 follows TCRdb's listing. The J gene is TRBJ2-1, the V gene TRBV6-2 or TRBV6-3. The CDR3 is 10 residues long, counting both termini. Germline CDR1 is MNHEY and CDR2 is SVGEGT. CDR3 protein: CASRHNERFL.

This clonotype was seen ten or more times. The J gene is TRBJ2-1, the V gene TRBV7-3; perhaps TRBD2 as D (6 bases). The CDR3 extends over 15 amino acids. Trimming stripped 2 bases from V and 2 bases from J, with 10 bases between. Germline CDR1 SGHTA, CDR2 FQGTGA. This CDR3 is CASSLEGEAYNEQFF. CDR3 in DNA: TGTGCCAGCAGCTTAGAAGGGGAGGCCTACAATGAGCAGTTCTTC. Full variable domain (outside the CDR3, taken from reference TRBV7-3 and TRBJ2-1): GAGVSQTPSNKVTEKGKYVELRCDPISGHTALYWYRQSLGQGPEFLIYFQGTGAADDSGLPNDRFFAVRPEGSVSTLKIQRTERGDSAVYLCASSLEGEAYNEQFFGPGTRLTVL.

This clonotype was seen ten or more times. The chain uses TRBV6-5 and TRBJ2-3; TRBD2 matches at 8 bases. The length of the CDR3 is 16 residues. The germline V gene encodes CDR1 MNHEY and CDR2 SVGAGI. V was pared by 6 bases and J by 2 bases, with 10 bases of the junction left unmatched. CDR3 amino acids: CASRKTSGRTTDTQYF. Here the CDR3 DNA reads TGTGCCAGCAGAAAAACTAGCGGAAGGACCACAGATACGCAGTATTTT.

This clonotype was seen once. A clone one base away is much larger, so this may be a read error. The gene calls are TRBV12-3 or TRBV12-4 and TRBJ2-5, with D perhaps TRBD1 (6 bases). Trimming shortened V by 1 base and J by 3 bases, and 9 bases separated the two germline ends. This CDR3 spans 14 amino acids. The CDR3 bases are TGTGCCAGCAGTTTAGAGGGGGTGGAAGAGACCCAGTACTTC. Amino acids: CASSLEGVEETQYF.

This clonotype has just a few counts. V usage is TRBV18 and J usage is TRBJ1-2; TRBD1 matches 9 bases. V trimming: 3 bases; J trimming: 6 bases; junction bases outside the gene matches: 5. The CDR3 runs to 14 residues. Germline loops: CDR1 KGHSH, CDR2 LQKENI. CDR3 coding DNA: TGTGCCAGCTCACCTGGACAGGGGACGGATGGCTACACCTTC. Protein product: CASSPGQGTDGYTF.

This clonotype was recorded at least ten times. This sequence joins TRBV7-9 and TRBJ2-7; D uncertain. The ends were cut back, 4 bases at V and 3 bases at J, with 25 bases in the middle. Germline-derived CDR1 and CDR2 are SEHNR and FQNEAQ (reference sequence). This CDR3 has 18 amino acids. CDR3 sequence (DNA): TGTGCCAGCAGCTCCCCCGAAGGCGACCAGAGGAACTTCTACGAGCAGTACTTC. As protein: CASSSPEGDQRNFYEQYF.

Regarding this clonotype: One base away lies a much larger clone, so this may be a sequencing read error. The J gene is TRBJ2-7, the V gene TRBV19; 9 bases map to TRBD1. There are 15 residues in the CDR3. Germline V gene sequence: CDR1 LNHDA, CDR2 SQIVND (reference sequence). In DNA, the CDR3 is TGTGCCGGTAGTACACCGGGACAGGGAAGTTACGAGCAGTACTTC. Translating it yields CAGSTPGQGSYEQYF.

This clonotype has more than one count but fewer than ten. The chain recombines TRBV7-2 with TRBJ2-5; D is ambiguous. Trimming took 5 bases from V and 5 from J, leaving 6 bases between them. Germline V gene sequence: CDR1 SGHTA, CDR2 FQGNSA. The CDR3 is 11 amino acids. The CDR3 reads CASSTRETQYF. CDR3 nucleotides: TGTGCCAGCAGCACACGGGAGACCCAGTACTTC.